These 16 T cell receptor beta chains came from one sample sequenced in a study of blood T cells in healthy people across ages. Alongside a J-beta primer mix, a sample-barcoded 5' primer served in a second PCR lasting roughly 6 to 11 cycles. TCRdb re-analysed the 5' RACE reads in MiXCR, keeping a single row per CDR3 protein. The table lists fewer than 900,000 distinct CDR3 sequences, around half of them singletons. Sequenced sample: blood. Receptor source: a woman aged 55-70 years in good health.

This chain links TRBV2 with TRBJ2-2; TRBD1 matches 7 bases. This CDR3 is built from 15 residues. The germline V gene has CDR1 SNHLY and CDR2 FYNNEI. The V gene end was trimmed by 0 bases and the J gene end by 5 bases; junction bases not matched to a gene: 3. CDR3 amino acids: CASSEARGQTGELFF. The CDR3 DNA follows: TGTGCCAGCAGTGAAGCGAGGGGGCAAACCGGGGAGCTGTTTTTT.

This clonotype was detected only once. CDR3 sequence reads: CASSPQSGSSSGANVLTF. The CDR3 coding sequence is TGTGCCAGCTCACCACAGAGCGGGAGCAGCTCTGGGGCCAACGTCCTGACTTTC. The V and J genes are TRBV18 and TRBJ2-6; 8 positions agree with TRBD2. The CDR3 totals 18 residues. Trimming removed 1 base from V and 0 bases from J; junction bases left unmatched: 5. The V gene's germline CDR1 is KGHSH and CDR2 LQKENI. Full variable domain (outside the CDR3, taken from reference TRBV18 and TRBJ2-6): NAGVMQNPRHLVRRRGQEARLRCSPMKGHSHVYWYRQLPEEGLKFMVYLQKENIIDESGMPKERFSAEFPKEGPSILRIQQVVRGDSAAYFCASSPQSGSSSGANVLTFGAGSRLTVL.

This clonotype was seen at least ten times. The chain carries TRBV20-1 and TRBJ2-1; D remains ambiguous. Germline loops: CDR1 DFQATT, CDR2 SNEGSKA (reference sequence). V was shortened by 4 bases and J by 2 bases, with 15 bases between the two germline ends. CDR3 size: 15 residues. The DNA for the CDR3 is TGCAGTGCTAATCTAGGCGCCCACACCTACAATGAGCAGTTCTTC. Its protein is CSANLGAHTYNEQFF.

This clonotype was observed a handful of times. The genes are TRBV4-3 and TRBJ2-3; 9 bases map to TRBD1. The CDR3 runs to 18 residues. Germline V gene data show CDR1 as LGHNA and CDR2 as YSLEER. Losses at the gene ends were 5 bases for V and 2 bases for J; bases not matched to a gene: 14. The CDR3 region has the DNA TGCGCCAGCAGCGGGACAGGGATTCCGCAGGCATTCACAGATACGCAGTATTTT. Translating gives CASSGTGIPQAFTDTQYF.

The gene calls are TRBV10-3 and TRBJ2-5, with 7 bases aligning to TRBD2. The CDR3 runs to 16 residues. The V segment lost 3 bases and the J segment 9 bases; nucleotides outside the gene matches: 16. Germline assignment: CDR1 ENHRY and CDR2 SYGVKD. The CDR3 protein is CAISERAGVLRTSQYF. The DNA for the CDR3 is TGTGCCATCAGTGAAAGGGCGGGAGTCTTGCGAACATCCCAGTACTTC.

This clonotype has a handful of counts. The CDR3 DNA reads as TGTGCCAGCAGCACGACAGGGGGCGGTTACGAGCAGTACTTC. Residues: CASSTTGGGYEQYF. This sequence joins TRBV7-9 and TRBJ2-7; 10 bases map to TRBD1. Per germline, CDR1 SEHNR and CDR2 FQNEAQ (reference sequence). J gave up 4 bases and V 5 bases, and 5 bases lay outside the gene matches. CDR3 length: 14 amino acids.

This clonotype was found a few times. The chain couples TRBV20-1 to TRBJ2-3; D tentatively fits TRBD1 or TRBD2 (5 bases each). Trimming cost V 1 base and J 4 bases, with 15 bases left between them. The germline V gene has CDR1 DFQATT and CDR2 SNEGSKA (reference sequence). The CDR3 consists of 15 residues. This CDR3 reads CSARVLARGADTQYF. DNA for the CDR3: TGCAGTGCTAGAGTTTTGGCGAGGGGCGCAGATACGCAGTATTTT.

About this clonotype: An end of the junction does not agree with germline; a read error may underlie this. V and J are TRBV2 and TRBJ1-1, with D maybe TRBD1 (6 bases). The germline V gene encodes CDR1 SNHLY and CDR2 FYNNEI. The CDR3 contains 13 residues. Here the CDR3 DNA reads TGTGCCCGCAGCGAACAGGGTCCCACTGAAGCTTTCTTT. Translated: CARSEQGPTEAFF.

This clonotype came up many times. The chain uses TRBV7-2 and TRBJ2-5; D possibly corresponds to TRBD2 (6 bases). Germline loops: CDR1 SGHTA, CDR2 FQGNSA. CDR3 length equals 14 residues. Trimming stripped 1 base from V and 5 bases from J, with 11 bases between. CDR3 DNA sequence: TGTGCCAGCAGCTTAGTTAGTGGGACTGAGACCCAGTACTTC. Amino acids: CASSLVSGTETQYF.

The chain carries TRBV3-1 and TRBJ2-5; D call uncertain. This CDR3 spans 14 amino acids. The V end was cut by 0 bases, the J end by 5 bases, with 10 bases between. The V gene's germline CDR1 is LGHDT and CDR2 YNNKEL (reference sequence). The CDR3 region is CASSQDGLRETQYF. For the CDR3, the DNA is TGTGCCAGCAGCCAAGACGGTCTTCGGGAGACCCAGTACTTC.

V gene TRBV4-3 combines with J gene TRBJ2-7; D assignment may be TRBD1 or TRBD2 (6 bases each). V was pared by 4 bases and J by 3 bases, with 22 bases between. The CDR3 has 17 residues. Germline V CDR1 and CDR2: LGHNA, YSLEER. CDR3: CASSPHSHYGGGYEQYF. The CDR3 region has the DNA TGCGCCAGCAGCCCCCACAGTCATTACGGGGGCGGCTACGAGCAGTACTTC.

The CDR3 bases are TGTGCCAGCAGTCATAGCGGGCCCCAGTTCTTC. This translates into CASSHSGPQFF. This chain uses TRBV28 with TRBJ2-1, with 7 bases fitting TRBD2. This CDR3 comprises 11 residues. CDR1 is MDHEN and CDR2 is SYDVKM in the germline V gene. The V and J ends lost 5 bases and 13 bases, in that order; junction bases with no gene match: 5.

The V gene is TRBV7-3, the J gene TRBJ2-1, with D possibly matching TRBD2 (6 bases). The CDR3 has 16 residues. The germline V gene has CDR1 SGHTA and CDR2 FQGTGA. Deletions cut 5 bases from V and 2 bases from J, with 16 bases between. CDR3 in amino acids: CASSPKTGAAYNEQFF. CDR3 nucleotides: TGTGCCAGCAGCCCAAAAACGGGAGCAGCCTACAATGAGCAGTTCTTC.

The V call is TRBV7-2, the J call TRBJ2-1; no definite D call. Germline CDR1 and CDR2: SGHTA and FQGNSA. The CDR3 sequence is 14 residues long. Trimming pared 5 bases from V and 4 bases from J, leaving 12 bases between. Written as DNA, the CDR3 is TGTGCCAGCAGCCAATCGGCGGCGTACAATGAGCAGTTCTTC. This translates into CASSQSAAYNEQFF.

The chain recombines TRBV2 with TRBJ1-5; no clear D gene. Germline CDR1 and CDR2: SNHLY and FYNNEI. This CDR3 spans 14 amino acids. Trimming stripped 1 base from V and 5 bases from J, with 9 bases between. The CDR3 region has the DNA TGTGCCAGCAGTGAAGGGAGAGACCATCAGCCCCAGCATTTT. It yields the protein CASSEGRDHQPQHF.

The chain employs TRBV2 and TRBJ2-5; 11 bases align to TRBD1. TRBJ2-7 explains the end of the DNA better; the J call may be wrong. CDR3 size: 15 residues. The germline V gene has CDR1 SNHLY and CDR2 FYNNEI. The CDR3 protein is CASREKGQGAFEQYF. The CDR3 nucleotides are TGTGCCAGCCGGGAGAAAGGACAGGGGGCTTTCGAGCAGTACTTC.